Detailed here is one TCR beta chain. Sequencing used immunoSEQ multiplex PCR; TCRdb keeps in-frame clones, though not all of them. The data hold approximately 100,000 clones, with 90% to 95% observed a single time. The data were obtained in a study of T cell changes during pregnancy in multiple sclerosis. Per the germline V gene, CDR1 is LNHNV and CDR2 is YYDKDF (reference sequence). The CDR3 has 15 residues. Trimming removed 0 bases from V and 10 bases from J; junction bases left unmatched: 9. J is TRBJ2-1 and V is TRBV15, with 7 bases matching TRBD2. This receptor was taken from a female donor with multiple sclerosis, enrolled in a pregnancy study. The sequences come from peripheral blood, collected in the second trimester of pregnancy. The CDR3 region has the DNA TGTGCCACCAGCAGAGACCGCTCGGGGGGAAGGGAGCAGTTCTTC. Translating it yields CATSRDRSGGREQFF.